Following are 14 T cell receptor beta chains from one sample sequenced in a study of blood T cell repertoires in COVID-19. Data came from immunoSEQ multiplex PCR; TCRdb stores just in-frame clones and leaves some out. Of approximately 100,000 clones detected, 80% to 95% appear once; the ten largest clones hold approximately 5.7%. The specimen sequenced was peripheral blood. These receptors all come from a man aged 45-65 years with active COVID-19.

The rearrangement joins TRBV27 to TRBJ2-1; 11 bases map to TRBD2. The CDR3 has 15 amino acids. Looked up from germline, CDR1 is MNHEY and CDR2 is SMNVEV (reference sequence). Trimming removed 2 bases from V and 11 bases from J; junction bases left unmatched: 8. The CDR3 is CASSLELAGAEKQFF. The CDR3 coding sequence is TGTGCCAGCAGTTTAGAACTAGCGGGAGCAGAAAAGCAGTTCTTC.

The chain combines TRBV15 with TRBJ2-7; a possible D gene is TRBD1 (5 bases). Germline V gene sequence: CDR1 LNHNV, CDR2 YYDKDF (reference sequence). With 8 bases removed from V and 5 bases from J, the gap between germline ends came to 22 bases. The CDR3 runs to 15 residues. CDR3 DNA: TGTGCCACCGCTTCTAGGGGCCTAGAAGTGGACGAGCAGTACTTC. Translation: CATASRGLEVDEQYF.

The chain has TRBV14 and TRBJ1-2; D not certain. The germline V gene has CDR1 SGHDN and CDR2 FVKESK. Trimming removed 4 bases at V and 5 bases at J, with 17 bases between. The CDR3 runs to 15 residues. The CDR3 is CASSLTATLAYGYTF. The CDR3 region has the DNA TGTGCCAGCAGCCTAACTGCGACTCTAGCGTATGGCTACACCTTC.

This chain links TRBV30 with TRBJ2-4, with 10 bases identical to TRBD2. V was pared by 4 bases and J by 8 bases, with 8 bases of the junction left unmatched. The CDR3 is 14 amino acids. Per germline, CDR1 GTSNPN and CDR2 SVGIG (reference sequence). As DNA, the CDR3 is TGTGCCTGGAATCCTGGGCTAGCGGGAGACATTCAGTACTTC. Residues: CAWNPGLAGDIQYF.

The chain is built from TRBV28 and TRBJ2-7, with 8 bases identical to TRBD1. The junction had 9 bases not matched to a gene; V was cut back by 6 bases and J by 2 bases. Germline CDR1 MDHEN, CDR2 SYDVKM. CDR3 length: 15 amino acids. Here the CDR3 DNA reads TGTGCCAGCAGCCCGGGACAGGTCGGAACCTACGAGCAGTACTTC. Amino acid sequence: CASSPGQVGTYEQYF.

The rearrangement links TRBV6-4 to TRBJ2-7, with 9 bases identical to TRBD2. In germline, CDR1 is MRHNA, CDR2 SNTAGT. The CDR3 runs 15 residues. V was clipped by 5 bases and J by 2 bases; unmatched bases: 7. CDR3 bases: TGTGCCAGCAGTATATCAGCGGGAGGCACCTACGAGCAGTACTTC. Translated: CASSISAGGTYEQYF.

The chain uses TRBV27 and TRBJ2-5; TRBD2 agrees at 11 bases. V gave up 4 bases and J gave up 7 bases; unmatched junction bases: 8. The CDR3 loop spans 15 amino acids. Germline-derived CDR1 and CDR2 are MNHEY and SMNVEV (reference sequence). CDR3 amino acids: CASSSRLAGLGTQYF. The CDR3 DNA reads TGTGCCAGCAGTTCTAGACTAGCGGGGCTCGGGACCCAGTACTTC.

The chain combines TRBV9 with TRBJ2-5; D gene unclear. Trimming stripped 2 bases from V and 2 bases from J, with 10 bases between. The CDR3 has 14 amino acids. Germline CDR1 reads SGDLS; CDR2 reads YYNGEE. CDR3 sequence reads: CASSVGLTQETQYF. CDR3 sequence (DNA): TGTGCCAGCAGCGTTGGGCTGACACAAGAGACCCAGTACTTC.

The chain is built from TRBV11-3 and TRBJ1-3, with 7 bases that match TRBD1. This CDR3 comprises 15 residues. The V segment lost 4 bases and the J segment 0 bases; nucleotides outside the gene matches: 3. The V gene's germline CDR1 is SGHNT and CDR2 YENEEA. CDR3 coding DNA: TGTGCCAGCAGCTCGACAGGGAACTCTGGAAACACCATATATTTT. Its protein product is CASSSTGNSGNTIYF. The full variable domain, completed using reference TRBV11-3 and TRBJ1-3, is EAGVVQSPRYKIIEKKQPVAFWCNPISGHNTLYWYLQNLGQGPELLIRYENEEAVDDSQLPKDRFSAERLKGVDSTLKIQPAELGDSAVYLCASSSTGNSGNTIYFGEGSWLTVV.

The J gene is TRBJ2-5, the V gene TRBV11-2; unclear D gene. Germline-derived CDR1 and CDR2 are SGHAT and FQNNGV. The CDR3 runs to 13 residues. The V gene lost 1 base and the J gene lost 3 bases, with 6 bases spanning the gap. The CDR3 region is CASSLGAEETQYF. The DNA for the CDR3 is TGTGCCAGCAGCTTAGGCGCGGAAGAGACCCAGTACTTC.

Points on this clone: One end of the junction varies from germline; a read error may be responsible. Distinct nucleotide sequences in the sample also encode this CDR3. Here the CDR3 reads CASSLMAGQGSVEAFF. The DNA of the CDR3 is TGTGCCAGCAGCTTAATGGCGGGACAGGGCAGCGTTGAAGCTTTTTTT. The chain recombines TRBV7-3 with TRBJ1-1, with TRBD1 identical over 9 bases. Germline CDR1 SGHTA, CDR2 FQGTGA. The CDR3 has 16 amino acids. Filled out from reference TRBV7-3 and TRBJ1-1, the complete variable domain reads GAGVSQTPSNKVTEKGKYVELRCDPISGHTALYWYRQSLGQGPEFLIYFQGTGAADDSGLPNDRFFAVRPEGSVSTLKIQRTERGDSAVYLCASSLMAGQGSVEAFFGQGTRLTVV.

The chain recombines TRBV7-8 with TRBJ2-3, with 7 bases fitting TRBD2. V lost 5 bases to trimming and J lost 6 bases; unmatched junction nucleotides: 14. CDR1 and CDR2 from the germline V gene are SGHVS and FQNEAQ. This CDR3 is 16 amino acids long. DNA of the CDR3: TGTGCCAGCAGCCGTTACCGACTAGCCAGGAGCGATACGCAGTATTTT. It specifies CASSRYRLARSDTQYF. The whole variable domain, filled in from reference TRBV7-8 and TRBJ2-3, reads GAGVSQSPRYKVAKRGQDVALRCDPISGHVSLFWYQQALGQGPEFLTYFQNEAQLDKSGLPSDRFFAERPEGSVSTLKIQRTQQEDSAVYLCASSRYRLARSDTQYFGPGTRLTVL.

The gene calls are TRBV7-9 and TRBJ2-2; tentative D call: TRBD1 (6 bases). The V end was cut by 11 bases, the J end by 5 bases, with 12 bases between. The CDR3 extends over 12 amino acids. Germline V gives CDR1 SEHNR, CDR2 FQNEAQ (reference sequence). In nucleotides, the CDR3 is TGTGCCGGAACAGGGATAACCGGGGAGCTGTTTTTT. Protein product: CAGTGITGELFF.

To note about this clone: A much larger clone differs from this one at a single base, so this may be a read error. V and J are TRBV5-4 and TRBJ2-7; 16 bases match TRBD2. J lost 5 bases, V lost 4 bases, and 3 bases had no gene match. The CDR3 is 15 residues long. Germline CDR1 reads SGHNT; CDR2 reads YYREEE (reference sequence). For the CDR3, the DNA is TGTGCCAGCAGCCGGGGACTAGCGGGAGGGAACGAGCAGTACTTC. Translating it yields CASSRGLAGGNEQYF. Full variable domain (rest looked up from reference TRBV5-4 and TRBJ2-7): ETGVTQSPTHLIKTRGQQVTLRCSSQSGHNTVSWYQQALGQGPQFIFQYYREEENGRGNFPPRFSGLQFPNYSSELNVNALELDDSALYLCASSRGLAGGNEQYFGPGTRLTVT.